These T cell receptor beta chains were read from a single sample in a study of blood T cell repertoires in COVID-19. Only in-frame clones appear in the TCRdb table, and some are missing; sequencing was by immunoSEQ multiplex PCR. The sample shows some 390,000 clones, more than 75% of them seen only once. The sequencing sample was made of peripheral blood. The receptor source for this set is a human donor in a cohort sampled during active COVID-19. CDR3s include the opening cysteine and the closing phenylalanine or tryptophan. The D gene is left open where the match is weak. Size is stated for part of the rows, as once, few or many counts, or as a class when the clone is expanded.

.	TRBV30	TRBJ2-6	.	TGTGCCTGGAGTGTCGGGGTAGACGGGGACTCTGGGGCCAACGTCCTGACTTTC	CAWSVGVDGDSGANVLTF
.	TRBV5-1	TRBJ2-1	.	TGCGCCAGCAGACTAGGGTTTGAGCAGTTCTTC	CASRLGFEQFF
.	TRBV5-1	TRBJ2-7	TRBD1	TGCGCCAGCAGCAAGGACAGGACCTCCTACGAGCAGTACTTC	CASSKDRTSYEQYF
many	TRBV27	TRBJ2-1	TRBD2	TGTGCCAGCAGTCCGCGCCCTAGCGGGGACTACAATGAGCAGTTCTTC	CASSPRPSGDYNEQFF
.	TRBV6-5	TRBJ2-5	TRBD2	TGTGCCACCTCTCCGGAAGCGGGAGAAGAGACCCAGTACTTC	CATSPEAGEETQYF
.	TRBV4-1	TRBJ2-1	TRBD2	TGCGCCAGCAGCCAAGAAGGACTAGCGGGGGGGAATGAGCAGTTCTTC	CASSQEGLAGGNEQFF
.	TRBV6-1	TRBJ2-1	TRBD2	TGTGCCAGCAGTGCAACCGGGACTAGCGGTTACAATGAGCAGTTCTTC	CASSATGTSGYNEQFF
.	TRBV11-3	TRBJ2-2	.	TGTGCCAGCGGGTCCACAGGGACCACCGGGGAGCTGTTTTTT	CASGSTGTTGELFF
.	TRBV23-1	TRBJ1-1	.	TGCGCCAGCAGTCAAAGGGCGGGTTTCCACATGTGGAACACTGAAGCTTTCTTT	CASSQRAGFHMWNTEAFF
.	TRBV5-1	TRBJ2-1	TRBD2	TGCGCCAGCAGCTTGACTAGCGGGAGAGTCTACAATGAGCAGTTCTTC	CASSLTSGRVYNEQFF
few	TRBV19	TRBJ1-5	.	TGTGCCAGTAGACCGCTTGACATCTGGGGAGATAGCAATCAGCCCCAGCATTTT	CASRPLDIWGDSNQPQHF
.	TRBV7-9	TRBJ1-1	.	TGTGCCAGCAGCTTCCCCCGGGGTGAAGCTTTCTTT	CASSFPRGEAFF
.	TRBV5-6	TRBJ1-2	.	TGTGCCAGCAGCCCGGACAGTTTATTCTATGGCTACACCTTC	CASSPDSLFYGYTF
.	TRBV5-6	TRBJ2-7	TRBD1	TGTGCCAGCAGCTCGGCGGGGGACAGGGTTCGCGAGCAGTACTTC	CASSSAGDRVREQYF
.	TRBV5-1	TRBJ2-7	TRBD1	TGCGCCAGCAGCTTGGGTTCCGGGACAGGGGATTACGTCGAGCAGTACTTC	CASSLGSGTGDYVEQYF
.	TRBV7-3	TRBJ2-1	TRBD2	TGTGCCAGCAGCTTAACGCCAAGCGGGACTAGATCTGAGCAGTTCTTC	CASSLTPSGTRSEQFF
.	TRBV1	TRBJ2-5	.	TGCACCAGCAGCCAAGATCGACAGGGGGAAGGGAAGACCCAGTACTTC	CTSSQDRQGEGKTQYF
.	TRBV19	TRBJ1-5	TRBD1	TGTGCCAGTACCAAAACTACAGGGGGCAATCAGCCCCAGCATTTT	CASTKTTGGNQPQHF
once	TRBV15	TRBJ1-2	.	TGTGCCACCAGCAGAGGGGGCAGGAACTATGGCTACACCTTC	CATSRGGRNYGYTF
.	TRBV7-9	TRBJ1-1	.	TGTGCCAGCAGCCCGTTCGGACAGTCCATTGAAGCTTTCTTT	CASSPFGQSIEAFF
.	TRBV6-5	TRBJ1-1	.	TGTGCCAGCAGTCTTGGGGGGATGGCTTTCTTT	CASSLGGMAFF
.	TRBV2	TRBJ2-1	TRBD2	TGTGCCAGCAGGCCTATGGGGGGGTTTGAGCAGTTCTTC	CASRPMGGFEQFF
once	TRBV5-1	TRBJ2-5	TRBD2	TGCGCCAGCAATAGGGTAGCGGGAGAGGAGACCCAGTACTTC	CASNRVAGEETQYF
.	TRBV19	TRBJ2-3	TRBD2	TGTGCCAGTAGTATGGGACTAGCGGGAAAAAGCACAGATACGCAGTATTTT	CASSMGLAGKSTDTQYF
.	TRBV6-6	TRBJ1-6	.	TGTGCCAGCAGTTACCTTGGGAGTTCACCCCTCCACTTT	CASSYLGSSPLHF
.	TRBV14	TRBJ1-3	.	TGTGCCAGCAGCCAAGATCGGCGGGTCACTGGAAACACCATATATTTT	CASSQDRRVTGNTIYF
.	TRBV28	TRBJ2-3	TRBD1	TGTGCCAGCAGCTCCCCCGGGACAGGGGGCACGGATACGCAGTATTTT	CASSSPGTGGTDTQYF
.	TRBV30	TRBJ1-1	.	TGTGCCTGGGGGGTCAGGGGGAACACTGAAGCTTTCTTT	CAWGVRGNTEAFF
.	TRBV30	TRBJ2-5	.	TGTGCCTGGAGTATCAGGGGTGCAGAGACCCAGTACTTC	CAWSIRGAETQYF